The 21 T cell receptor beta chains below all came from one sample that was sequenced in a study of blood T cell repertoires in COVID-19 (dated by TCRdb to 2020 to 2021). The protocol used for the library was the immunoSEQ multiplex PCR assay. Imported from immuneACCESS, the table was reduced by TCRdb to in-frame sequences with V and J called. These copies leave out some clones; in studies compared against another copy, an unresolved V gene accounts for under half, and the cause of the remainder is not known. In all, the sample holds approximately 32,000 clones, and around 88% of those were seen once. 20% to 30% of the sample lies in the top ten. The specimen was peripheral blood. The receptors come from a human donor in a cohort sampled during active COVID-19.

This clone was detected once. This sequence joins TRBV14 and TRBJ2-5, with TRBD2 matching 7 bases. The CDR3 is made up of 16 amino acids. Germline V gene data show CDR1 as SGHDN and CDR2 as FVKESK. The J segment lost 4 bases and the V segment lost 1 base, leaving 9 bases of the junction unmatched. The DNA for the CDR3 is TGTGCCAGCAGCCAAGGTATACTAGCGAGGAGAGAGACCCAGTACTTC. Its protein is CASSQGILARRETQYF.

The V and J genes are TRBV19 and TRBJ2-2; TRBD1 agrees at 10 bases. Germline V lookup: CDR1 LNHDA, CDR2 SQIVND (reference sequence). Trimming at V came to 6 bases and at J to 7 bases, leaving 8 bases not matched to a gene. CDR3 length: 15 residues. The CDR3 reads CASRWGGTGVGELFF. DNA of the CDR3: TGTGCCAGTAGATGGGGAGGGACAGGGGTCGGGGAGCTGTTTTTT.

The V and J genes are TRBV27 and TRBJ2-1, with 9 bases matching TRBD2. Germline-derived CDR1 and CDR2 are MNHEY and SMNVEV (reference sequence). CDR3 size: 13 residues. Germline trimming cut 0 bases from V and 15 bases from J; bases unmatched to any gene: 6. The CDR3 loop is CASSLSGGGARFF. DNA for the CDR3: TGTGCCAGCAGTTTATCGGGCGGGGGGGCCCGGTTCTTC.

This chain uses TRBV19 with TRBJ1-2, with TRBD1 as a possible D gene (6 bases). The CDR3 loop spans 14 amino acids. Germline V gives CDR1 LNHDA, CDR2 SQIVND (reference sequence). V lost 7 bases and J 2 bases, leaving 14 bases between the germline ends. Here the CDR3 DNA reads TGTGCCAGTACCACACAGGGTTACAACTATGGCTACACCTTC. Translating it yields CASTTQGYNYGYTF.

The CDR3 protein is CSVEKAVNTEAFF. Written as DNA, the CDR3 is TGCAGCGTTGAAAAGGCGGTGAACACTGAAGCTTTCTTT. This chain connects TRBV29-1 to TRBJ1-1; D uncertain. Deletions cut 2 bases from V and 0 bases from J, with 7 bases between. Germline V gene sequence: CDR1 SQVTM, CDR2 ANQGSEA. CDR3 size: 13 residues.

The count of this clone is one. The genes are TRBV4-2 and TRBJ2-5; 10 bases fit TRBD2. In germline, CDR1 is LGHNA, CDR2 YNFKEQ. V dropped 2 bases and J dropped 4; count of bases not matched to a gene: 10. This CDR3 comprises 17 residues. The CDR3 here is CASSQRRSGTSAETQYF. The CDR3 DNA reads TGTGCCAGCAGCCAACGCCGATCCGGGACTAGCGCAGAGACCCAGTACTTC.

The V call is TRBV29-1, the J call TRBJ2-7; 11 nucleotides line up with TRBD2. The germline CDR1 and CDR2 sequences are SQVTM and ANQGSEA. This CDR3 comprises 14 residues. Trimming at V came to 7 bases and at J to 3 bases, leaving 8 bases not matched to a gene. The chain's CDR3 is CSATTSGGRYEQYF. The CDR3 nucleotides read TGCAGCGCTACCACTAGCGGGGGCCGCTACGAGCAGTACTTC.

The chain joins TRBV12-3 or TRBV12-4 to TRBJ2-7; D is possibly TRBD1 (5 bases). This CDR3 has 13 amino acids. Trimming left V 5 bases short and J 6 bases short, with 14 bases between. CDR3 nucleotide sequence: TGTGCCAGCAGTACAGGATTCGGGCTCGAGCAGTACTTC. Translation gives CASSTGFGLEQYF.

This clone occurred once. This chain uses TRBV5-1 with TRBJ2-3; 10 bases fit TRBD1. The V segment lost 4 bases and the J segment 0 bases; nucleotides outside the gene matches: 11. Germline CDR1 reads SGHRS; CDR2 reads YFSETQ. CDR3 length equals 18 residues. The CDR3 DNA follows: TGCGCCAGCAGCCCTCGACAGGGGGCCCAGCGGAGCACAGATACGCAGTATTTT. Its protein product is CASSPRQGAQRSTDTQYF. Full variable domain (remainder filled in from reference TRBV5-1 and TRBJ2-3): KAGVTQTPRYLIKTRGQQVTLSCSPISGHRSVSWYQQTPGQGLQFLFEYFSETQRNKGNFPGRFSGRQFSNSRSEMNVSTLELGDSALYLCASSPRQGAQRSTDTQYFGPGTRLTVL.

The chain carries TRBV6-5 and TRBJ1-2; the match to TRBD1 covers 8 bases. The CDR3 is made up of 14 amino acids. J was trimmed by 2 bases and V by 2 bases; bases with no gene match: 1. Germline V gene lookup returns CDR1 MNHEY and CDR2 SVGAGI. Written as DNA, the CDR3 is TGTGCCAGCAGTTACCGGACAGGGAACTATGGCTACACCTTC. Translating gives CASSYRTGNYGYTF.

Here the CDR3 DNA reads TGCGCCAGCAGCTTGGAACGGGGCACAGATACGCAGTATTTT. It encodes CASSLERGTDTQYF. The rearrangement links TRBV5-1 to TRBJ2-3; D remains ambiguous. The CDR3 contains 14 residues. The ends were cut back, 0 bases at V and 1 base at J, with 6 bases in the middle. Per germline, CDR1 SGHRS and CDR2 YFSETQ.

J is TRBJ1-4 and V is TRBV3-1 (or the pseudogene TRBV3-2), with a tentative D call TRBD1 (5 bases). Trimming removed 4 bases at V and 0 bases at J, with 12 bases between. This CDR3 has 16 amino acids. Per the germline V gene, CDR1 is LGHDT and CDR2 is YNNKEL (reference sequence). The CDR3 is CASSRTGHATNEKLFF. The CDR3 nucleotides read TGTGCCAGCAGCCGGACCGGACATGCAACTAATGAAAAACTGTTTTTT.

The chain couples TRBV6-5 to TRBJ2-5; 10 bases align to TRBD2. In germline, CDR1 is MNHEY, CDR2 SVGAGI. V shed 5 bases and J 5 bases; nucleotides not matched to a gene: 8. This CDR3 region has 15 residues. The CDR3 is CASSRPAGGRETQYF. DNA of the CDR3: TGTGCCAGCAGTCGGCCAGCGGGGGGGCGCGAGACCCAGTACTTC.

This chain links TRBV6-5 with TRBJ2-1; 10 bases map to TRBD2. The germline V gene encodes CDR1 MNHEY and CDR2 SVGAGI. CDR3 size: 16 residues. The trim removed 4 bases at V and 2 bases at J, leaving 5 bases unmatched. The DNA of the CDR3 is TGTGCCAGCAGTTCCCTGAGCGGGGGGGCCTACAATGAGCAGTTCTTC. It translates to CASSSLSGGAYNEQFF.

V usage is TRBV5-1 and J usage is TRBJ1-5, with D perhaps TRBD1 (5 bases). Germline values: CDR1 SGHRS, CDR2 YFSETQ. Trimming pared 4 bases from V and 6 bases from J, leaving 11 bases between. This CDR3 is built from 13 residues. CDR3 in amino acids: CASSPLGGQPQHF. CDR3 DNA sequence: TGCGCCAGCAGCCCTCTGGGGGGTCAGCCCCAGCATTTT.

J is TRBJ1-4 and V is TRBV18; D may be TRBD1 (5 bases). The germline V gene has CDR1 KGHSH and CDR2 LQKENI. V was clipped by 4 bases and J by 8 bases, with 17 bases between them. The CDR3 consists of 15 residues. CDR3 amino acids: CASSRLDSPSEKLFF. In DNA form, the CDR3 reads TGTGCCAGCTCACGCCTAGACAGCCCGTCGGAAAAACTGTTTTTT.

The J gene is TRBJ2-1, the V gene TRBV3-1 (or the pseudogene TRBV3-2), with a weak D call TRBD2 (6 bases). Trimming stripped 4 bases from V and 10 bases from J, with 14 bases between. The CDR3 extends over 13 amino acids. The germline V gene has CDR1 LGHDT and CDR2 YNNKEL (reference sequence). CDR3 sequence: CASSPAGLREQFF. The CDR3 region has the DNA TGTGCCAGCAGCCCCGCGGGGCTTCGAGAGCAGTTCTTC.

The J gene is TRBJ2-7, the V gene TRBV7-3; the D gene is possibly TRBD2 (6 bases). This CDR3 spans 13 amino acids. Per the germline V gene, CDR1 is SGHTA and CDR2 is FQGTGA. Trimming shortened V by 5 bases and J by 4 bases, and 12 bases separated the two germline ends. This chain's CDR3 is CASSPEGTYEQYF. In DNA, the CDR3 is TGTGCCAGCAGCCCGGAGGGAACGTACGAGCAGTACTTC. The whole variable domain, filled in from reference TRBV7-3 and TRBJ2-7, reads GAGVSQTPSNKVTEKGKYVELRCDPISGHTALYWYRQSLGQGPEFLIYFQGTGAADDSGLPNDRFFAVRPEGSVSTLKIQRTERGDSAVYLCASSPEGTYEQYFGPGTRLTVT.

The CDR3 region is CASSLGGRGLTDTQYF. CDR3 DNA sequence: TGTGCCAGCAGCTTAGGTGGCAGGGGGCTTACGGATACGCAGTATTTT. The chain carries TRBV7-9 and TRBJ2-3, with 8 bases lining up with TRBD1. V trimming: 1 base; J trimming: 6 bases; junction bases outside the gene matches: 9. The germline V gene encodes CDR1 SEHNR and CDR2 FQNEAQ (reference sequence). CDR3 size: 16 residues.

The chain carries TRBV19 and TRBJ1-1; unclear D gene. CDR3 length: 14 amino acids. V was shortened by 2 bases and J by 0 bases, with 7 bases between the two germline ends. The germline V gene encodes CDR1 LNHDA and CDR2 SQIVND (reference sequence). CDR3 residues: CASSILGVNTEAFF. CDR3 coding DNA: TGTGCCAGTAGTATACTGGGCGTGAACACTGAAGCTTTCTTT.

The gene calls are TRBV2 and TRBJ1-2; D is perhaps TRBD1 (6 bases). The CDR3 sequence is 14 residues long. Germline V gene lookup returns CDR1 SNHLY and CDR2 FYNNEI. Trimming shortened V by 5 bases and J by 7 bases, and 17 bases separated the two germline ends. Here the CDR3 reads CASSPRTVSFGYTF. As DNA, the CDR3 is TGTGCCAGCAGTCCAAGGACAGTCTCGTTTGGCTACACCTTC.